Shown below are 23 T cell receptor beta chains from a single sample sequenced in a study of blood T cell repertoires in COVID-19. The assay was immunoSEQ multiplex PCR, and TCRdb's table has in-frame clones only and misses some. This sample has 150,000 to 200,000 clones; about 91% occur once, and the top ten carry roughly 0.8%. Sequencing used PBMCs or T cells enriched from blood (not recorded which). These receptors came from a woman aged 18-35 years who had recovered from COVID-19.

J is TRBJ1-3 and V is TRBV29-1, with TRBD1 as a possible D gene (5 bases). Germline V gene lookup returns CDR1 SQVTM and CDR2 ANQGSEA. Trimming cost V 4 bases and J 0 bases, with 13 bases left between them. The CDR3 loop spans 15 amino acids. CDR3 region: CSVGSRVNSGNTIYF. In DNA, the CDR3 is TGCAGCGTTGGGAGCAGGGTCAACTCTGGAAACACCATATATTTT.

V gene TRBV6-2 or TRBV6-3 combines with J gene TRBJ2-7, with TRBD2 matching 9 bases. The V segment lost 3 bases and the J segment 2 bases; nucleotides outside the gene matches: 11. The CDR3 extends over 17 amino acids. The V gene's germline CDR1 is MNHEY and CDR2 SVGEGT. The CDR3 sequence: CASSYPPTSGWAYEQYF. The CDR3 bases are TGTGCCAGCAGTTATCCCCCCACTAGCGGGTGGGCCTACGAGCAGTACTTC.

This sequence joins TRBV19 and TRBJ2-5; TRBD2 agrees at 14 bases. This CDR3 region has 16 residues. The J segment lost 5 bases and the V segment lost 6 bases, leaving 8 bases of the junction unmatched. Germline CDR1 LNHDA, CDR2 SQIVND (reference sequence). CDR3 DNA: TGTGCCAGTAGCAGGGGGACTAGCGGGAGTTGGGAGACCCAGTACTTC. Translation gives CASSRGTSGSWETQYF.

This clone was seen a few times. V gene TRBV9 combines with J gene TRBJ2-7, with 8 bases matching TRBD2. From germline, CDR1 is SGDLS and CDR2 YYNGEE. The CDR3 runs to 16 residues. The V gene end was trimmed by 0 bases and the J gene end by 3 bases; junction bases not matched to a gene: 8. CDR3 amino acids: CASSVAARTSHYEQYF. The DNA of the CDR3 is TGTGCCAGCAGCGTAGCCGCTCGGACTAGCCACTACGAGCAGTACTTC.

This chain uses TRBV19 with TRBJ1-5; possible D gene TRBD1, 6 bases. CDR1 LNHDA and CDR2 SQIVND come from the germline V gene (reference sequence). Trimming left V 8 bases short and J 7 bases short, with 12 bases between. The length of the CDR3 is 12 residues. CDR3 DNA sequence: TGTGCCAGTGGGGACACTAGACAGCCCCAGCATTTT. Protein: CASGDTRQPQHF.

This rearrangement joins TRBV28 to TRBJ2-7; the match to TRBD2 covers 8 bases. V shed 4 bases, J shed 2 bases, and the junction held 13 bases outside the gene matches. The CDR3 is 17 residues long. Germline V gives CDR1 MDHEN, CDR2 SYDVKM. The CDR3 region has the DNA TGTGCCAGCAGTTCCGGCCTAATGGTAGCGGGGACCTACGAGCAGTACTTC. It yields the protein CASSSGLMVAGTYEQYF.

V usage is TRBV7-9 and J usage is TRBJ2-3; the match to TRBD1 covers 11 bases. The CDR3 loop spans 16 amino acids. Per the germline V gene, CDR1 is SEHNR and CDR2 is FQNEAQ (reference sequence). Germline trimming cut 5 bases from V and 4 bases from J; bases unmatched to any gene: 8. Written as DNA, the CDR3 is TGTGCCAGCAGCACGCGGGACAGGGGGGGCGCAGATACGCAGTATTTT. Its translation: CASSTRDRGGADTQYF. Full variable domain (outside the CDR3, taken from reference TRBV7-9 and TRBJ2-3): DTGVSQNPRHKITKRGQNVTFRCDPISEHNRLYWYRQTLGQGPEFLTYFQNEAQLEKSRLLSDRFSAERPKGSFSTLEIQRTEQGDSAMYLCASSTRDRGGADTQYFGPGTRLTVL.

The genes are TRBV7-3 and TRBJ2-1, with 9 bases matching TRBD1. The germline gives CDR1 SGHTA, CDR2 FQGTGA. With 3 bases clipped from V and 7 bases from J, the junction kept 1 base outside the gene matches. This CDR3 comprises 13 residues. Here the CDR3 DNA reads TGTGCCAGCAGCTTCGACAGGGGGAATGAGCAGTTCTTC. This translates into CASSFDRGNEQFF.

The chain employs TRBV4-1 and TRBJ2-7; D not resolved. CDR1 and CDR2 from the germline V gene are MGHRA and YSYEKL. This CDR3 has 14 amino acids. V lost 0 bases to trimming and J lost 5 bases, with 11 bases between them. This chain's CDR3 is CASSQDNSRNEQYF. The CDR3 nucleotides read TGCGCCAGCAGCCAAGACAACAGTCGCAACGAGCAGTACTTC.

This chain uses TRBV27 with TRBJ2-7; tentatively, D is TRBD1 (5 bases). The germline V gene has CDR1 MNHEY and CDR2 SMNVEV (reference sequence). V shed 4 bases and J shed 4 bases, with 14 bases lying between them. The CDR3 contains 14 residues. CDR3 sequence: CASSSPNRFYEQYF. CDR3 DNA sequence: TGTGCCAGCAGTTCGCCCAACAGGTTTTACGAGCAGTACTTC.

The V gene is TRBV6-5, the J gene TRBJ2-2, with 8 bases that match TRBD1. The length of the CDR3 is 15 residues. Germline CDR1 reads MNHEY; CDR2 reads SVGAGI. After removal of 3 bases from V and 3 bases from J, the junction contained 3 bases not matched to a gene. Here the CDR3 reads CASSYNRGDTGELFF. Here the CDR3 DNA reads TGTGCCAGCAGTTATAACAGGGGGGACACCGGGGAGCTGTTTTTT.

The CDR3 loop is CASSRRTGGTSNTEAFF. The CDR3 nucleotides read TGTGCCAGCAGCCGAAGGACAGGGGGCACTTCGAACACTGAAGCTTTCTTT. This chain links TRBV27 with TRBJ1-1, with 11 bases lining up with TRBD1. This CDR3 region has 17 residues. The trim removed 6 bases at V and 1 base at J, leaving 10 bases unmatched. From germline, CDR1 is MNHEY and CDR2 SMNVEV (reference sequence).

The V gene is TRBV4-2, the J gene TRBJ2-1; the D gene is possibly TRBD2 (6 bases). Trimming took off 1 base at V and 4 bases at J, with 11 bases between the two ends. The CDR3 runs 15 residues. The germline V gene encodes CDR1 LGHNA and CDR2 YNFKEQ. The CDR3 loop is CASSQASRDYNEQFF. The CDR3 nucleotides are TGTGCCAGCAGCCAAGCCTCGCGGGATTACAATGAGCAGTTCTTC.

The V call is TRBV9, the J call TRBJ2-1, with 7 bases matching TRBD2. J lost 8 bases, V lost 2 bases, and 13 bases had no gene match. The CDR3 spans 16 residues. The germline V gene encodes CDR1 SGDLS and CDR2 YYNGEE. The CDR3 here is CASSVFRTSNRHEQFF. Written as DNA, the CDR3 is TGTGCCAGCAGCGTTTTCCGGACTAGTAATCGTCATGAGCAGTTCTTC. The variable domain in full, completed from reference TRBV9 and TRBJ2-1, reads DSGVTQTPKHLITATGQRVTLRCSPRSGDLSVYWYQQSLDQGLQFLIQYYNGEERAKGNILERFSAQQFPDLHSELNLSSLELGDSALYFCASSVFRTSNRHEQFFGPGTRLTVL.

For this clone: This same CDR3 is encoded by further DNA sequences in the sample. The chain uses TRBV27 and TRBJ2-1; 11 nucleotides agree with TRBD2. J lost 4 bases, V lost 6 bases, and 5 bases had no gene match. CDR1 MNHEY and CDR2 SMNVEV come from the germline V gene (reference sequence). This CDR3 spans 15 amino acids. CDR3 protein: CASSLGTSGYNEQFF. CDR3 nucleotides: TGTGCCAGCAGCCTAGGGACTAGCGGATACAATGAGCAGTTCTTC.

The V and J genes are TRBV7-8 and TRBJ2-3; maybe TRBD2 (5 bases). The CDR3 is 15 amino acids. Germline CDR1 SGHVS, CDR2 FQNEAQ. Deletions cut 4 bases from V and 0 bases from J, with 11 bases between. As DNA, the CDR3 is TGTGCCAGCAGCTCCGTTCGGACTAGCACAGATACGCAGTATTTT. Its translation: CASSSVRTSTDTQYF.

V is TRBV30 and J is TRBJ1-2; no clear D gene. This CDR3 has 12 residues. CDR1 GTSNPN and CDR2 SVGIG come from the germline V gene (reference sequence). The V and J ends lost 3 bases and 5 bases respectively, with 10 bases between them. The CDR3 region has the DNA TGTGCCTGGAGGGTGGTAGTTTATGGCTACACCTTC. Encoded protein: CAWRVVVYGYTF.

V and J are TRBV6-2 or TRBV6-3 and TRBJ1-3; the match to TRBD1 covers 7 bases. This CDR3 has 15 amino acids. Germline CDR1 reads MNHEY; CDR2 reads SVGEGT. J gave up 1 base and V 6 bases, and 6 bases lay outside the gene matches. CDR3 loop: CASSRDSNSGNTIYF. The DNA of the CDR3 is TGTGCCAGCAGCCGGGACAGTAATTCTGGAAACACCATATATTTT.

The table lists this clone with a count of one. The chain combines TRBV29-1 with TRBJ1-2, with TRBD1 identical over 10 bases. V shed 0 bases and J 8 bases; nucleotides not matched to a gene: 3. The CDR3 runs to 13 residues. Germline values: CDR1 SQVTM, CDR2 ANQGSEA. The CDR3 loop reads CSVEDLGQGGYTF. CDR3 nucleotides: TGCAGCGTTGAAGATCTGGGACAGGGGGGCTACACCTTC.

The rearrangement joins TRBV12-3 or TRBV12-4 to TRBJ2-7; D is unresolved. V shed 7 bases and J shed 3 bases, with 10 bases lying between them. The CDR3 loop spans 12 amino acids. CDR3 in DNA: TGTGCCAGCACCGGGTCCCTCTACGAGCAGTACTTC. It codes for CASTGSLYEQYF.

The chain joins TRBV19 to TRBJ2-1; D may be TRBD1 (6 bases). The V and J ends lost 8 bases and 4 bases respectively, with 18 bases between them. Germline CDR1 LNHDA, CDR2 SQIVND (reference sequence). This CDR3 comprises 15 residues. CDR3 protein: CASGTISGQYNEQFF. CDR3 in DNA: TGTGCCAGTGGAACCATTTCGGGACAATACAATGAGCAGTTCTTC.

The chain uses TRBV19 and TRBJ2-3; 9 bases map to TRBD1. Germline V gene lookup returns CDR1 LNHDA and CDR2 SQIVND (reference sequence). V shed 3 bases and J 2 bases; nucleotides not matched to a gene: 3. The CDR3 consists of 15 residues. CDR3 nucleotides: TGTGCCAGTAGTATGGGGACAGGGTACACAGATACGCAGTATTTT. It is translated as CASSMGTGYTDTQYF. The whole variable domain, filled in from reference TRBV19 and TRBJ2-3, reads DGGITQSPKYLFRKEGQNVTLSCEQNLNHDAMYWYRQDPGQGLRLIYYSQIVNDFQKGDIAEGYSVSREKKESFPLTVTSAQKNPTAFYLCASSMGTGYTDTQYFGPGTRLTVL.

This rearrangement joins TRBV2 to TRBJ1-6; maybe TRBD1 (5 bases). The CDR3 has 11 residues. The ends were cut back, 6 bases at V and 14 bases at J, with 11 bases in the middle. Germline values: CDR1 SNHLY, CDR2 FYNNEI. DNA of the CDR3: TGTGCCAGCAGCTTGGGGCGATCCCTCCACTTT. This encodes CASSLGRSLHF. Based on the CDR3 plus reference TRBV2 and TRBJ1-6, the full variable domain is EPEVTQTPSHQVTQMGQEVILRCVPISNHLYFYWYRQILGQKVEFLVSFYNNEISEKSEIFDDQFSVERPDGSNFTLKIRSTKLEDSAMYFCASSLGRSLHFGNGTRLTVT.